This is a list of T cell receptor beta chains from one sample in a study of blood T cell repertoires in COVID-19. Using immunoSEQ multiplex PCR, the repertoire was profiled, and TCRdb retains in-frame clones only, with some absent. The profile shows fewer than 200,000 clones, 75% to 90% of them singletons. Specimen: PBMCs or T cells enriched from blood (not recorded which). These receptors came from a woman between 45 and 65 years old who had recovered from COVID-19. The CDR3 runs from the conserved cysteine through the conserved F or W. D genes are given only for firm matches. The size entry is marked missing in some rows and otherwise reads once, few, many or a size class.

D gene: NA
clone size: NA
J gene: TRBJ1-2
V gene: TRBV7-9
CDR3 protein: CASSLAPRINYGYTF
CDR3 DNA: TGTGCCAGCAGCTTAGCGCCCAGAATTAACTATGGCTACACCTTC

D gene: NA
clone size: NA
J gene: TRBJ2-6
V gene: TRBV30
CDR3 protein: CACPSGDSGANVLTF
CDR3 DNA: TGTGCCTGCCCCTCGGGGGACTCTGGGGCCAACGTCCTGACTTTC

D gene: TRBD1
clone size: once
J gene: TRBJ1-2
V gene: TRBV6-5
CDR3 protein: CASSPRQGANYGYTF
CDR3 DNA: TGTGCCAGCAGTCCGCGACAGGGGGCCAACTATGGCTACACCTTC

D gene: NA
clone size: NA
J gene: TRBJ1-2
V gene: TRBV29-1
CDR3 protein: CSVPLGGRYGYTF
CDR3 DNA: TGCAGCGTCCCCCTGGGGGGGCGCTATGGCTACACCTTC

D gene: TRBD1
clone size: many
J gene: TRBJ2-2
V gene: TRBV10-3
CDR3 protein: CAISGGQGAGTGELFF
CDR3 DNA: TGTGCCATCAGTGGGGGACAGGGGGCCGGAACCGGGGAGCTGTTTTTT

D gene: TRBD1
clone size: NA
J gene: TRBJ1-1
V gene: TRBV14
CDR3 protein: CASSPDRAPAEAFF
CDR3 DNA: TGTGCCAGCAGCCCGGACAGGGCCCCGGCTGAAGCTTTCTTT

D gene: NA
clone size: NA
J gene: TRBJ1-4
V gene: TRBV2
CDR3 protein: CATTTGLNEKLFF
CDR3 DNA: TGTGCCACCACGACAGGACTTAATGAAAAACTGTTTTTT

D gene: NA
clone size: few
J gene: TRBJ1-3
V gene: TRBV30
CDR3 protein: CAWTLPGNTIYF
CDR3 DNA: TGTGCCTGGACCCTCCCTGGAAACACCATATATTTT

D gene: TRBD1
clone size: NA
J gene: TRBJ1-1
V gene: TRBV27
CDR3 protein: CASSSRDSQAFF
CDR3 DNA: TGTGCCAGCAGTTCCCGGGACAGTCAAGCTTTCTTT

D gene: TRBD2
clone size: once
J gene: TRBJ2-5
V gene: TRBV27
CDR3 protein: CASSIGLAGTLETQYF
CDR3 DNA: TGTGCCAGCAGTATCGGACTAGCGGGGACGTTGGAGACCCAGTACTTC

D gene: NA
clone size: NA
J gene: TRBJ1-6
V gene: TRBV14
CDR3 protein: CASSPQTVHNSPLHF
CDR3 DNA: TGTGCCAGCAGCCCACAGACAGTACATAATTCACCCCTCCACTTT

D gene: TRBD1
clone size: NA
J gene: TRBJ1-1
V gene: TRBV5-4
CDR3 protein: CASSSPRDSMNTEAFF
CDR3 DNA: TGTGCCAGCAGCAGCCCCCGGGACAGCATGAACACTGAAGCTTTCTTT

D gene: NA
clone size: NA
J gene: TRBJ1-6
V gene: TRBV9
CDR3 protein: CASSAGWGGGNSPLHF
CDR3 DNA: TGTGCCAGCAGCGCCGGATGGGGGGGAGGAAATTCACCCCTCCACTTT

D gene: TRBD1
clone size: few
J gene: TRBJ1-5
V gene: TRBV14
CDR3 protein: CASSRPDRGEQPQHF
CDR3 DNA: TGTGCCAGCAGCCGGCCCGACAGGGGCGAACAGCCCCAGCATTTT

D gene: NA
clone size: few
J gene: TRBJ1-2
V gene: TRBV20-1
CDR3 protein: CSARATGLDTF
CDR3 DNA: TGCAGTGCTAGGGCAACAGGGTTGGACACCTTC

D gene: NA
clone size: NA
J gene: TRBJ1-3
V gene: TRBV6-5
CDR3 protein: CASSRGRGGNTIYF
CDR3 DNA: TGTGCCAGCAGTCGGGGTCGGGGGGGAAACACCATATATTTT

D gene: TRBD2
clone size: NA
J gene: TRBJ2-3
V gene: TRBV2
CDR3 protein: CASVAGGTDTQYF
CDR3 DNA: TGTGCCAGCGTAGCGGGGGGCACAGATACGCAGTATTTT